These 22 T cell receptor beta chains originate from one sample sequenced in a study of blood T cell repertoires in COVID-19. Only in-frame clones appear in the TCRdb table, and some are missing; sequencing was by immunoSEQ multiplex PCR. Among 50,000 or so clones, 65% to 85% were seen once, and the ten largest hold roughly a fifth. Input material: peripheral blood. The receptors derive from a human donor with active or convalescent COVID-19. The donor label of this sample is uncertain.

The chain couples TRBV3-1 (or the pseudogene TRBV3-2) to TRBJ1-1, with 9 bases that match TRBD1. The CDR3 totals 17 residues. Germline lookup yields CDR1 LGHDT and CDR2 YNNKEL (reference sequence). V gave up 1 base and J gave up 0 bases; unmatched junction bases: 6. The CDR3 sequence is CASSQGTGDLLNTEAFF. CDR3 DNA: TGTGCCAGCAGCCAAGGGACAGGGGATCTCTTGAACACTGAAGCTTTCTTT.

This clone was seen more than once but under ten times. The V gene is TRBV5-1, the J gene TRBJ1-5; TRBD1 agrees at 12 bases. Germline V gene sequence: CDR1 SGHRS, CDR2 YFSETQ. The CDR3 spans 16 residues. V lost 5 bases and J lost 4; bases outside the gene matches: 7. The CDR3 nucleotides read TGCGCCAGCAGTGTCGGGACAGGGGGCGCAAATCAGCCCCAGCATTTT. It codes for CASSVGTGGANQPQHF.

This rearrangement joins TRBV19 to TRBJ1-2; D is perhaps TRBD1 (5 bases). The germline V gene has CDR1 LNHDA and CDR2 SQIVND (reference sequence). V was shortened by 1 base and J by 7 bases, with 7 bases between the two germline ends. The CDR3 extends over 12 amino acids. The DNA for the CDR3 is TGTGCCAGTAGTATAGTGGGACTTGGCTACACCTTC. Translated, it gives CASSIVGLGYTF.

The chain combines TRBV28 with TRBJ1-3; the match to TRBD1 covers 8 bases. J lost 8 bases, V lost 10 bases, and 19 bases had no gene match. This CDR3 is 16 amino acids long. Germline V CDR1 and CDR2: MDHEN, SYDVKM. CDR3 nucleotide sequence: TGTGCCACTACGGGACAGGAGCCTGGGGGGGAGTACACCATATATTTT. Translated, it gives CATTGQEPGGEYTIYF.

This chain uses TRBV5-6 with TRBJ1-5; TRBD1 agrees at 7 bases. This CDR3 is built from 16 residues. Germline V lookup: CDR1 SGHDT, CDR2 YYEEEE. J gave up 1 base and V 3 bases, and 7 bases lay outside the gene matches. CDR3 amino acids: CASSWGQGVSNQPQHF. DNA of the CDR3: TGTGCCAGCAGCTGGGGCCAGGGGGTAAGCAATCAGCCCCAGCATTTT. The variable domain in full, with the rest retrieved from reference TRBV5-6 and TRBJ1-5, is DAGVTQSPTHLIKTRGQQVTLRCSPKSGHDTVSWYQQALGQGPQFIFQYYEEEERQRGNFPDRFSGHQFPNYSSELNVNALLLGDSALYLCASSWGQGVSNQPQHFGDGTRLSIL.

The chain uses TRBV4-1 and TRBJ2-7, with D possibly matching TRBD2 (5 bases). The V end was cut by 1 base, the J end by 2 bases, with 12 bases between. The germline V gene encodes CDR1 MGHRA and CDR2 YSYEKL. The CDR3 is 15 residues long. The CDR3 here is CASSQAYSATYEQYF. In DNA, the CDR3 is TGCGCCAGCAGCCAAGCTTATAGCGCTACCTACGAGCAGTACTTC.

J is TRBJ2-5 and V is TRBV19, with 9 bases aligning to TRBD1. From germline, CDR1 is LNHDA and CDR2 SQIVND (reference sequence). This CDR3 is 17 amino acids long. The trim removed 3 bases at V and 4 bases at J, leaving 12 bases unmatched. CDR3 sequence: CASSIEGGQGIRETQYF. CDR3 coding DNA: TGTGCCAGTAGTATTGAAGGGGGACAGGGTATTAGAGAGACCCAGTACTTC.

V is TRBV19 and J is TRBJ2-5, with a possible D match to TRBD1 (5 bases). CDR1 is LNHDA, CDR2 SQIVND, per germline (reference sequence). Trimming removed 8 bases from V and 2 bases from J, with 18 bases in between. CDR3 length: 15 amino acids. CDR3: CASAMGRITQETQYF. The CDR3 DNA reads as TGTGCCAGTGCAATGGGGCGGATCACTCAAGAGACCCAGTACTTC.

The chain couples TRBV3-1 (or the pseudogene TRBV3-2) to TRBJ2-1; tentatively, D is TRBD1 (5 bases). This CDR3 has 15 amino acids. Trimming removed 3 bases from V and 0 bases from J, with 9 bases in between. Germline V gene lookup returns CDR1 LGHDT and CDR2 YNNKEL (reference sequence). As DNA, the CDR3 is TGTGCCAGCAGCCATGACAGAGTCTCCTACAATGAGCAGTTCTTC. Residues: CASSHDRVSYNEQFF.

V and J are TRBV6-2 or TRBV6-3 and TRBJ1-6; a weak D match, TRBD1 (6 bases). From germline, CDR1 is MNHEY and CDR2 SVGEGT. Trimming left V 2 bases short and J 14 bases short, with 7 bases between. CDR3 length: 11 residues. In nucleotides, the CDR3 is TGTGCCAGCAGTTACGGGACATCCCTCCACTTT. This sequence encodes CASSYGTSLHF.

The V call is TRBV28, the J call TRBJ2-3; tentatively, D is TRBD2 (6 bases). The V end was cut by 3 bases, the J end by 5 bases, with 15 bases between. CDR3 length: 15 residues. CDR1 is MDHEN, CDR2 SYDVKM, per germline. The CDR3, as DNA: TGTGCCAGCAGTTTCAGCGGGCCCCGGGGAGATACGCAGTATTTT. This translates into CASSFSGPRGDTQYF.

The gene calls are TRBV4-3 and TRBJ2-7, with 8 positions matching TRBD2. Germline V gives CDR1 LGHNA, CDR2 YSLEER. The V gene end was trimmed by 0 bases and the J gene end by 1 base; junction bases not matched to a gene: 5. The CDR3 contains 16 residues. The CDR3 region is CASSQDVAGGSYEQYF. The CDR3 DNA follows: TGCGCCAGCAGCCAAGATGTGGCGGGAGGTTCCTACGAGCAGTACTTC.

Remarks on this clone: At one of its ends the junction is not consistent with the germline gene, which may arise from a read error. Here the CDR3 DNA reads TGTGCCAGCAGCCAAGATCTCACGGGTAGCGGTACCCAAGCGACCCAGTACTTC. It specifies CASSQDLTGSGTQATQYF. This sequence joins TRBV4-2 and TRBJ2-5; tentative D call: TRBD2 (6 bases). CDR3 length: 18 residues. Germline CDR1 reads LGHNA; CDR2 reads YNFKEQ.

The chain has TRBV11-3 and TRBJ2-3; maybe TRBD2 (6 bases). V gave up 4 bases and J gave up 0 bases, with 14 bases separating them. CDR3 size: 16 residues. Germline loops: CDR1 SGHNT, CDR2 YENEEA. CDR3 sequence (DNA): TGTGCCAGCAGCTCTTACGGGACTGCTAGCACAGATACGCAGTATTTT. This codes for CASSSYGTASTDTQYF. Full variable domain (missing parts from reference TRBV11-3 and TRBJ2-3): EAGVVQSPRYKIIEKKQPVAFWCNPISGHNTLYWYLQNLGQGPELLIRYENEEAVDDSQLPKDRFSAERLKGVDSTLKIQPAELGDSAVYLCASSSYGTASTDTQYFGPGTRLTVL.

The gene calls are TRBV2 and TRBJ2-1, with 10 bases aligning to TRBD2. This CDR3 has 15 amino acids. The V gene end was trimmed by 7 bases and the J gene end by 3 bases; junction bases not matched to a gene: 6. Germline CDR1 SNHLY, CDR2 FYNNEI. Here the CDR3 DNA reads TGTGCCAGCATGCGGACTAGCGGTTACTACAATGAGCAGTTCTTC. It codes for CASMRTSGYYNEQFF.

The chain is built from TRBV5-1 and TRBJ2-7, with D possibly TRBD1 on 6 matching bases. The CDR3 is 14 residues long. Between the trimmed V and J ends, which lost 0 bases and 4 bases, there was a span of 11 bases. CDR1 is SGHRS, CDR2 YFSETQ, per germline. CDR3 coding DNA: TGCGCCAGCAGCTTGGGTCAACAGGGTTACGAGCAGTACTTC. Amino acids: CASSLGQQGYEQYF.

This clone has only a few counts. The chain couples TRBV6-1 to TRBJ1-6; 7 bases map to TRBD1. Germline CDR1 MNHNS, CDR2 SASEGT. This CDR3 has 18 residues. Trimming removed 0 bases from V and 0 bases from J; junction bases left unmatched: 5. The CDR3 coding sequence is TGTGCCAGCAGTGAAGCGTTGAACAGGGGCTCCTATAATTCACCCCTCCACTTT. Translating it yields CASSEALNRGSYNSPLHF.

This clone occurred once. The chain couples TRBV10-1 to TRBJ1-1, with D maybe TRBD1 (5 bases). CDR1 and CDR2 from the germline V gene are WNHNN and SYGVQD (reference sequence). Trimming pared 6 bases from V and 3 bases from J, leaving 11 bases between. The CDR3 contains 13 residues. CDR3 nucleotides: TGCGCCAGCAGCCCCGCCAGGGACACTGAAGCTTTCTTT. Protein product: CASSPARDTEAFF.

The chain employs TRBV9 and TRBJ2-1; D not certain. Germline V lookup: CDR1 SGDLS, CDR2 YYNGEE. There are 14 residues in the CDR3. V dropped 0 bases and J dropped 8 bases, with 12 bases sitting between them. CDR3 amino acids: CASSVGGASDEQFF. CDR3 nucleotides: TGTGCCAGCAGCGTAGGTGGAGCGTCCGATGAGCAGTTCTTC.

This sequence joins TRBV10-3 and TRBJ1-1; no reliable D call. Germline CDR1 and CDR2: ENHRY and SYGVKD. The CDR3 consists of 15 residues. Trimming left V 7 bases short and J 0 bases short, with 15 bases between. The CDR3 nucleotides read TGTGCCATCAATATCAGCGTCGAAATGAACACTGAAGCTTTCTTT. Translating gives CAINISVEMNTEAFF.

This clone was counted between two and nine times. V usage is TRBV7-4 and J usage is TRBJ1-1; no reliable D call. Trimming took off 1 base at V and 4 bases at J, with 13 bases between the two ends. There are 15 residues in the CDR3. Germline values: CDR1 SGHVT, CDR2 SQSDAQ. CDR3 coding DNA: TGTGCCAGCAGCTTAGATCCGGAAGCAGGCACTGAAGCTTTCTTT. Protein sequence: CASSLDPEAGTEAFF.

The rearrangement uses TRBV24-1 and TRBJ1-5, with D tentatively TRBD1 (6 bases). With 4 bases removed from V and 0 bases from J, the gap between germline ends came to 15 bases. The CDR3 has 17 residues. From germline, CDR1 is KGHDR and CDR2 SFDVKD. CDR3 nucleotide sequence: TGTGCCACCAGTGACACGACAGGTCTTTATAGCAATCAGCCCCAGCATTTT. It yields the protein CATSDTTGLYSNQPQHF.